These T cell receptor beta chains were read from a single sample in a study of cytomegalovirus exposure and HLA in healthy donors. Data came from immunoSEQ multiplex PCR; TCRdb stores just in-frame clones and leaves some out. This sample carries over 110,000 clones, 70% to 75% of them seen once, and the ten largest clones take around 1.4%. Material for sequencing was PBMCs. The receptors were sampled from a woman in her forties in good health and CMV-seronegative. CDR3s include the opening cysteine and the closing phenylalanine or tryptophan. Fields, in order: J gene, clone size, V gene, D gene, CDR3 DNA, CDR3 protein. A D gene is named only where the DNA matches it firmly. The listing skips clone size in some rows; elsewhere it reads once, few, many or a size class.

j_call: TRBJ2-1; clone_size: -; v_call: TRBV9; d_call: -; cdr3_nt: TGTGCCAGCAGCCCGGAGGGAAGCTCCTACAATGAGCAGTTCTTC; cdr3_aa: CASSPEGSSYNEQFF
j_call: TRBJ1-1; clone_size: -; v_call: TRBV21-1; d_call: -; cdr3_nt: TGTGCCAGCAGCAAACCTCCGACAGGAGGAGTTACTGAAGCTTTCTTT; cdr3_aa: CASSKPPTGGVTEAFF
j_call: TRBJ2-5; clone_size: -; v_call: TRBV5-1; d_call: -; cdr3_nt: TGCGCCAGCAGCTTGGTGGCAGGGGATCCCTCCAAGACCCAGTACTTC; cdr3_aa: CASSLVAGDPSKTQYF
j_call: TRBJ2-5; clone_size: -; v_call: TRBV5-4; d_call: TRBD2; cdr3_nt: TGTGCCAGCAGCTTGACTAGCGGTCCACAAGAGACCCAGTACTTC; cdr3_aa: CASSLTSGPQETQYF
j_call: TRBJ2-7; clone_size: -; v_call: TRBV6-1; d_call: -; cdr3_nt: TGTGCCAGCAGTGAGTCCATTTCCGAGCAGTACTTC; cdr3_aa: CASSESISEQYF
j_call: TRBJ1-1; clone_size: -; v_call: TRBV5-4; d_call: -; cdr3_nt: TGTGCCAGCAGCTCTGGGGAGGGACGGAACACTGAAGCTTTCTTT; cdr3_aa: CASSSGEGRNTEAFF
j_call: TRBJ1-5; clone_size: once; v_call: TRBV7-8; d_call: TRBD1; cdr3_nt: TGTGCCAGCAGCTTAGGTACAGGGGTTTCTTTCCAGCCCCAGCATTTT; cdr3_aa: CASSLGTGVSFQPQHF
j_call: TRBJ1-2; clone_size: -; v_call: TRBV7-9; d_call: -; cdr3_nt: TGTTCCAGCAGCCGGGACACGACCTATGGCTACACCTTC; cdr3_aa: CSSSRDTTYGYTF
j_call: TRBJ1-5; clone_size: -; v_call: TRBV28; d_call: -; cdr3_nt: TGTGCCAGCAGTACGGCCTGGGGCCAGCCCCAGCATTTT; cdr3_aa: CASSTAWGQPQHF
j_call: TRBJ2-3; clone_size: once; v_call: TRBV10-3; d_call: TRBD2; cdr3_nt: TGTGCCATCAGTGAGTCCAAGGGCGGGGGGGCCACAGATACGCAGTATTTT; cdr3_aa: CAISESKGGGATDTQYF
j_call: TRBJ1-1; clone_size: few; v_call: TRBV19; d_call: -; cdr3_nt: TGTGCCAGTAGTATAGCTGGCAGTGTCACTGAAGCTTTCTTT; cdr3_aa: CASSIAGSVTEAFF